These 10 T cell receptor beta chains came from one sample sequenced in a study of beta chain features in type 1 diabetes. Sequencing targeted expressed TCRB transcripts, as all isolated RNA had been reverse transcribed. The repertoire was sequenced with immunoSEQ multiplex PCR; TCRdb's copy has only in-frame clones and lacks some. The sample contains under 950,000 clones, roughly a sixth of which appear only once. The sample taken for sequencing was naive CD4+ T cells from blood. The receptors come from a woman in her late teens or twenties in good health.

Only a few counts were recorded for this clone. CDR3 protein: CASSLRSENTEAFF. The CDR3 region has the DNA TGTGCCAGCAGCTTAAGATCGGAGAACACTGAAGCTTTCTTT. The chain employs TRBV7-9 and TRBJ1-1, with unresolved D. Looked up from germline, CDR1 is SEHNR and CDR2 is FQNEAQ (reference sequence). The CDR3 runs to 14 residues. With 2 bases removed from V and 1 base from J, the gap between germline ends came to 8 bases.

The chain has TRBV7-2 and TRBJ2-2, with 8 nucleotides matching TRBD1. The CDR3 covers 16 residues. Germline CDR1 SGHTA, CDR2 FQGNSA. J gave up 2 bases and V 6 bases, and 8 bases lay outside the gene matches. The DNA for the CDR3 is TGTGCCAGCAGTTTGCAAGGGACAGGCAACACCGGGGAGCTGTTTTTT. Translating gives CASSLQGTGNTGELFF.

V and J are TRBV7-2 and TRBJ2-2, with D unclear. CDR3 size: 13 residues. Germline CDR1 reads SGHTA; CDR2 reads FQGNSA. The CDR3: CATSIGSTGELFF. CDR3 sequence (DNA): TGTGCTACCAGCATCGGTAGCACCGGGGAGCTGTTTTTT.

The J gene is TRBJ1-2, the V gene TRBV4-3, with no clear D. Looked up from germline, CDR1 is LGHNA and CDR2 is YSLEER. The V end lost 1 base, the J end lost 1 base, and 16 bases lay between the germline ends. The CDR3 is made up of 17 amino acids. CDR3 amino acids: CASSQVVITRNNYGYTF. CDR3 nucleotides: TGCGCCAGCAGCCAAGTTGTAATAACCCGTAATAACTATGGCTACACCTTC.

In its sample, this clone was seen many times. The chain has TRBV10-3 and TRBJ2-7; 7 bases match TRBD2. The trim removed 8 bases at V and 2 bases at J, leaving 9 bases unmatched. The CDR3 sequence is 14 residues long. Germline V lookup: CDR1 ENHRY, CDR2 SYGVKD. The DNA for the CDR3 is TGTGCCATCGGCGGCGGGAGTAGACCCTACGAGCAGTACTTC. This codes for CAIGGGSRPYEQYF.

The V gene is TRBV4-1, the J gene TRBJ2-1; 12 bases fit TRBD2. Trimming took 3 bases from V and 7 from J; bases not matched to a gene: 4. The V gene's germline CDR1 is MGHRA and CDR2 YSYEKL. The CDR3 is 15 residues long. CDR3 sequence: CASSHPGLAGNEQFF. CDR3 sequence (DNA): TGCGCCAGCAGCCACCCGGGACTAGCGGGTAATGAGCAGTTCTTC.

The chain combines TRBV4-1 with TRBJ2-1, with 7 positions matching TRBD1. The length of the CDR3 is 15 residues. CDR1 is MGHRA and CDR2 is YSYEKL in the germline V gene. Trimming took 4 bases from V and 8 from J; bases not matched to a gene: 11. CDR3 bases: TGCGCCAGCAGCCGACGGACAGGCCCAAGCTATGAGCAGTTCTTC. Protein sequence: CASSRRTGPSYEQFF.

The chain is built from TRBV11-2 and TRBJ2-3; D may be TRBD1 (6 bases). Germline V CDR1 and CDR2: SGHAT, FQNNGV. CDR3 length: 14 amino acids. V was shortened by 2 bases and J by 4 bases, with 10 bases between the two germline ends. For the CDR3, the DNA is TGTGCCAGCAGCTTACGGGACACTTCAGATACGCAGTATTTT. This gives the protein CASSLRDTSDTQYF. Using reference TRBV11-2 and TRBJ2-3 for the parts outside the CDR3, the full variable domain is EAGVAQSPRYKIIEKRQSVAFWCNPISGHATLYWYQQILGQGPKLLIQFQNNGVVDDSQLPKDRFSAERLKGVDSTLKIQPAKLEDSAVYLCASSLRDTSDTQYFGPGTRLTVL.

This clone appeared a few times. The chain couples TRBV11-2 to TRBJ1-1; D gene unclear. Germline V gene sequence: CDR1 SGHAT, CDR2 FQNNGV. CDR3 size: 14 residues. Trimming stripped 1 base from V and 3 bases from J, with 9 bases between. The DNA for the CDR3 is TGTGCCAGCAGCTTAGGAAATGGTCACACTGAAGCTTTCTTT. It translates to CASSLGNGHTEAFF.

This clone was picked up a small number of times. The CDR3 is CASSLGSRVQYF. CDR3 nucleotide sequence: TGTGCCAGCAGCTTGGGGTCGAGAGTACAGTACTTC. This chain joins TRBV5-6 and TRBJ2-7; D not resolved. The V end lost 0 bases, the J end lost 10 bases, and 11 bases lay between the germline ends. The CDR3 extends over 12 amino acids. Germline V CDR1 and CDR2: SGHDT, YYEEEE. Full variable domain (remainder filled in from reference TRBV5-6 and TRBJ2-7): DAGVTQSPTHLIKTRGQQVTLRCSPKSGHDTVSWYQQALGQGPQFIFQYYEEEERQRGNFPDRFSGHQFPNYSSELNVNALLLGDSALYLCASSLGSRVQYFGPGTRLTVT.